A selection of T cell receptor beta chains follows, all from one sample in a study of CD8+ T cells in alopecia areata. Assay used: immunoSEQ multiplex PCR; TCRdb lists only in-frame clones, some missing. The data contain roughly 180,000 clones, roughly three fifths of them singletons. The source was CD4+ T cells sorted from blood, collected at week 4, from a patient treated with tofacitinib. These receptors were taken from a human donor with alopecia areata. The CDR3 runs from the conserved cysteine through the conserved F or W. A D gene is named only where the DNA matches it firmly. For some rows the clone size is stated as once, few or many, or as a class when expanded; others skip it.

>-|TRBV5-1|-|TRBJ2-3
CASSRIPSTDTQYF
TGCGCCAGCAGTCGGATACCTAGCACAGATACGCAGTATTTT
>-|TRBV7-2|-|TRBJ1-5
CASSPAGRGQPQHF
TGTGCCAGCAGTCCAGCAGGGAGGGGGCAGCCCCAGCATTTT
>-|TRBV28|TRBD1|TRBJ1-6
CASSPGQGARANNSPLHF
TGTGCCAGCAGCCCGGGACAGGGGGCGAGGGCCAATAATTCACCCCTCCACTTT
>once|TRBV27|TRBD2|TRBJ2-3
CASSFLLAGRYSTDTQYF
TGTGCCAGCAGTTTTTTACTAGCGGGGCGATACAGCACAGATACGCAGTATTTT
>-|TRBV15|-|TRBJ2-2
CATSRDWGRRVNTGELFF
TGTGCCACCAGCAGAGATTGGGGGCGAAGAGTGAACACCGGGGAGCTGTTTTTT
>-|TRBV7-9|TRBD2|TRBJ2-5
CASSATSEETQYF
TGTGCCAGCAGCGCGACTAGCGAGGAGACCCAGTACTTC
>-|TRBV29-1|-|TRBJ1-2
CSVVSENYGYTF
TGCAGCGTTGTAAGCGAAAACTATGGCTACACCTTC
>-|TRBV5-6|TRBD1|TRBJ2-7
CATGTGDHEQYF
TGTGCCACCGGGACAGGAGACCACGAGCAGTACTTC
>-|TRBV25-1|-|TRBJ1-1
CASSGQVNTEAFF
TGTGCCAGCAGTGGCCAGGTCAACACTGAAGCTTTCTTT
>-|TRBV4-1|-|TRBJ2-2
CASSQQGSTGELFF
TGCGCCAGCAGCCAACAGGGTAGCACCGGGGAGCTGTTTTTT
>-|TRBV4-1|TRBD1|TRBJ2-2
CASSQRAGGRTGELFF
TGCGCCAGCAGCCAGCGGGCAGGGGGCCGCACCGGGGAGCTGTTTTTT
>-|TRBV30|-|TRBJ1-2
CAWEGFYGYTF
TGTGCCTGGGAGGGGTTCTATGGCTACACCTTC
>-|TRBV7-8|TRBD2|TRBJ2-5
CASSLVAGGQETQYF
TGTGCCAGCAGCTTAGTTGCGGGGGGCCAAGAGACCCAGTACTTC
>few|TRBV28|-|TRBJ1-4
CATTTGGEKLFF
TGTGCCACCACAACGGGTGGGGAAAAACTGTTTTTT
>few|TRBV29-1|-|TRBJ2-5
CSADTGIGETQYF
TGCAGCGCAGATACCGGGATAGGAGAGACCCAGTACTTC
>-|TRBV27|TRBD1|TRBJ1-2
CASRTGGDGYTF
TGTGCCAGCAGGACAGGGGGCGACGGCTACACCTTC
>-|TRBV4-2|TRBD2|TRBJ2-7
CASSPSTSGGTEQYF
TGTGCCAGCAGCCCGTCGACTAGCGGGGGTACCGAGCAGTACTTC
>-|TRBV27|TRBD1|TRBJ2-3
CASSLLWTGEEDTQYF
TGTGCCAGCAGTTTATTGTGGACAGGGGAGGAAGATACGCAGTATTTT
>few|TRBV2|TRBD1|TRBJ2-3
CASSWDRTFDTQYF
TGTGCCAGCAGCTGGGACAGGACGTTCGATACGCAGTATTTT
>-|TRBV28|-|TRBJ2-5
CASTEGGRKETQYF
TGTGCCAGCACCGAGGGGGGTCGAAAAGAGACCCAGTACTTC
>-|TRBV7-2|TRBD2|TRBJ2-5
CASSLGIAGGETQYF
TGTGCCAGCAGCTTAGGGATAGCGGGGGGGGAGACCCAGTACTTC
>-|TRBV28|TRBD2|TRBJ2-1
CASSWTSINEQFF
TGTGCCAGCAGTTGGACTAGCATCAATGAGCAGTTCTTC
>-|TRBV29-1|-|TRBJ2-7
CSARTVYEQYF
TGCAGCGCCCGGACAGTCTACGAGCAGTACTTC
>-|TRBV5-4|-|TRBJ1-1
CASSLGTRDTEAFF
TGTGCCAGCAGCTTGGGGACTCGGGACACTGAAGCTTTCTTT
>few|TRBV10-3|-|TRBJ2-2
CATGRGELFF
TGTGCCACCGGACGCGGGGAGCTGTTTTTT
>-|TRBV29-1|-|TRBJ2-7
CSVGQNFYEQYF
TGCAGCGTGGGCCAAAACTTCTACGAGCAGTACTTC
>-|TRBV19|-|TRBJ2-6
CASSGGVGTVYVLTF
TGTGCCAGCTCAGGAGGGGTCGGGACTGTTTACGTCCTGACTTTC
>-|TRBV28|-|TRBJ2-2
CASSFGTGELFF
TGTGCCAGCAGTTTTGGAACCGGGGAGCTGTTTTTT
>-|TRBV20-1|-|TRBJ2-1
CSVQGNNEQFF
TGCAGTGTCCAGGGAAACAATGAGCAGTTCTTC
>once|TRBV29-1|TRBD2|TRBJ2-1
CSVMTSGGNEQFF
TGCAGCGTTATGACTAGCGGGGGCAATGAGCAGTTCTTC
>-|TRBV25-1|-|TRBJ2-3
CASTPLGQGTDTQYF
TGTGCCAGCACCCCTCTAGGTCAGGGCACAGATACGCAGTATTTT
>few|TRBV5-4|TRBD1|TRBJ1-4
CASSGTGEEKLFF
TGTGCCAGCAGCGGGACAGGGGAGGAAAAACTGTTTTTT
>-|TRBV29-1|TRBD1|TRBJ1-1
CSVKMTGINTEAFF
TGCAGCGTTAAAATGACAGGGATTAACACTGAAGCTTTCTTT
>-|TRBV7-2|-|TRBJ2-5
CASSLPGPTRTQYF
TGTGCCAGCAGCTTACCGGGGCCCACCAGGACCCAGTACTTC
>-|TRBV6-5|-|TRBJ2-1
CASSYGAEDEQFF
TGTGCCAGCAGTTACGGGGCGGAGGATGAGCAGTTCTTC
>few|TRBV5-6|TRBD1|TRBJ1-2
CASSLSGAGGAKTYGYTF
TGTGCCAGCAGCTTGTCCGGAGCAGGGGGCGCTAAGACCTATGGCTACACCTTC
>-|TRBV5-1|-|TRBJ2-3
CASSLVTNFRAASTDTQYF
TGCGCCAGCAGCTTGGTAACCAATTTCAGGGCAGCTAGCACAGATACGCAGTATTTT
>-|TRBV29-1|-|TRBJ2-7
CSVVGRYPYEQYF
TGCAGCGTTGTCGGCAGATACCCCTACGAGCAGTACTTC
>-|TRBV25-1|-|TRBJ2-3
CASSGSGVGTDTQYF
TGTGCCAGCAGTGGCAGTGGGGTGGGCACAGATACGCAGTATTTT
>-|TRBV10-3|TRBD1|TRBJ2-1
CAIRGTGAHEQFF
TGTGCCATCCGGGGGACAGGGGCCCATGAGCAGTTCTTC
>-|TRBV29-1|-|TRBJ1-2
CSVAPVLSYGYTF
TGCAGCGTTGCGCCGGTTCTGAGCTATGGCTACACCTTC
>-|TRBV30|TRBD1|TRBJ2-5
CAWDRGQETQYF
TGTGCCTGGGACAGGGGCCAAGAGACCCAGTACTTC
>-|TRBV29-1|-|TRBJ1-1
CSAGGPQF
TGCAGCGCTGGGGGACCGCAGTTT
>-|TRBV5-4|-|TRBJ2-7
CASSLQDDYEQYF
TGTGCCAGCAGCTTGCAGGACGATTACGAGCAGTACTTC
>-|TRBV5-4|TRBD1|TRBJ1-1
CASSRSGGLLNTEAFF
TGTGCCAGCAGTCGGTCAGGGGGCCTTCTGAACACTGAAGCTTTCTTT
>few|TRBV19|-|TRBJ1-3
CASSRIRNHRTGNTIYF
TGTGCCAGTAGTCGGATAAGGAACCACAGGACGGGAAACACCATATATTTT
>once|TRBV5-1|-|TRBJ2-5
CASSPIRQETQYF
TGCGCCAGCAGCCCAATACGCCAAGAGACCCAGTACTTC
>once|TRBV4-2|-|TRBJ1-3
CASSQDTTGNTIYF
TGTGCCAGCAGCCAAGATACGACTGGAAACACCATATATTTT
>-|TRBV7-2|-|TRBJ1-2
CASTLGGYSQANYGYTF
TGTGCCAGCACTCTCGGGGGATACTCTCAAGCTAACTATGGCTACACCTTC
>-|TRBV5-1|-|TRBJ2-3
CASSFALGQRTDTQYF
TGCGCCAGCAGCTTTGCGTTGGGACAACGCACAGATACGCAGTATTTT
>-|TRBV29-1|TRBD1|TRBJ1-2
CSGERQGYGYTF
TGCAGCGGAGAGAGACAGGGTTATGGCTACACCTTC
>-|TRBV4-1|TRBD1|TRBJ1-6
CASSQLGQPVSLHF
TGCGCCAGCAGCCAATTGGGACAGCCTGTATCCCTCCACTTT
>few|TRBV29-1|TRBD1|TRBJ1-1
CSANRGGTEAFF
TGCAGCGCCAACAGGGGGGGGACTGAAGCTTTCTTT